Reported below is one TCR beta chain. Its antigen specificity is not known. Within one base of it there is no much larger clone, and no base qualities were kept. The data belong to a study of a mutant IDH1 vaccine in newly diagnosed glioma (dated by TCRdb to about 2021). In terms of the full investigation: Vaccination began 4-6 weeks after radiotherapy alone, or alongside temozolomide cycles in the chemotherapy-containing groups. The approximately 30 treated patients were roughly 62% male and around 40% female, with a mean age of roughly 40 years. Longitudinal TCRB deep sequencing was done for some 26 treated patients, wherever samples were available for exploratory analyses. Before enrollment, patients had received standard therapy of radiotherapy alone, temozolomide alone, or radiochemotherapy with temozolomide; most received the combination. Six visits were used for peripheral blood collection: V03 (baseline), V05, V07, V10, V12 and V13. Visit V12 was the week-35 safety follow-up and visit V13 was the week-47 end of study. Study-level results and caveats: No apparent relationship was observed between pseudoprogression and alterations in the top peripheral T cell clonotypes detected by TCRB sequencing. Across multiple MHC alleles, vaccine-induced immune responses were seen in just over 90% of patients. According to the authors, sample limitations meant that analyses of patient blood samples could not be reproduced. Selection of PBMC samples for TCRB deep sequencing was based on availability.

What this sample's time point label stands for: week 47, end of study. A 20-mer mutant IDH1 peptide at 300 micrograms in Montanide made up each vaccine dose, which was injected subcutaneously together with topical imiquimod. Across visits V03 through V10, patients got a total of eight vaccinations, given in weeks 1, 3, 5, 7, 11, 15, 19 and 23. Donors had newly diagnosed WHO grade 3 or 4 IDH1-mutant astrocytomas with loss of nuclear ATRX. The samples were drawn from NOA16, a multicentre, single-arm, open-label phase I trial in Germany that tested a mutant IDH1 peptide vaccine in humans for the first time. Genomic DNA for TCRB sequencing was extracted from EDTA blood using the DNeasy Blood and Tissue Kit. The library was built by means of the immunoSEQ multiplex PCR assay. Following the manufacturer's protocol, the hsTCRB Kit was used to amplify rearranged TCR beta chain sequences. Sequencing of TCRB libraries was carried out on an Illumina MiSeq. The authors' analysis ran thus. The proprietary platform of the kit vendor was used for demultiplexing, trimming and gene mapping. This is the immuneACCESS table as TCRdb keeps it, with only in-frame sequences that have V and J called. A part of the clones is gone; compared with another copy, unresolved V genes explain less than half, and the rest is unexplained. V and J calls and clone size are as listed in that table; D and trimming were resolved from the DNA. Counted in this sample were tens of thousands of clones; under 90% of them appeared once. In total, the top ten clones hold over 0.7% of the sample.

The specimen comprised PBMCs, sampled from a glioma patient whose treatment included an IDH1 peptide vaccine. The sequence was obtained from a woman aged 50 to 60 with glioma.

The DNA sequence follows: TGTGCCAGTACTCCATTCCGGACATCAGGAAACACCATATATTTT. This yields the protein CASTPFRTSGNTIYF. Recombination joined TRBV19 with TRBJ1-3; a weak D assignment points to TRBD1 (5 bases agree). Trimming at the junction amounts to 7 bases on V and 4 bases on J, and the germline ends lie 17 bases apart. The CDR3 spans 15 residues, from the cysteine through the phenylalanine. The CDR3 DNA has 45 bases and is translated from base 1. Via the germline V gene (reference sequence), CDR1 is LNHDA and CDR2 SQIVND.